This T cell receptor (beta chain) is drawn from a study of blood T cell repertoires in COVID-19. Study-wide context: Material from acute and convalescent COVID-19 was sourced from the United States, Italy and Spain.

The table came from immunoSEQ multiplex PCR; TCRdb's copy has only in-frame clones and leaves some out. The sample lists a few hundred thousand clones, approximately 85% occurring once. CDR1 is SQVTM and CDR2 is ANQGSEA in the germline V gene. The CDR3 sequence is 13 residues long. Trimming shortened V by 7 bases and J by 2 bases, and 14 bases separated the two germline ends. This receptor was identified in a woman aged 70-85 years with acute or convalescent COVID-19. The sequenced sample was peripheral blood. The chain links TRBV29-1 to TRBJ1-1; D is ambiguous. The CDR3 DNA reads as TGCAGCGCCCGCGGAGGAGTCAACACTGAAGCTTTCTTT. It yields the protein CSARGGVNTEAFF.